A selection of T cell receptor beta chains follows, all from one sample in a study of T cell repertoires in ileal Crohn's disease. The data were produced by immunoSEQ multiplex PCR, yet TCRdb's version contains in-frame clones alone and is incomplete. The table lists more than 13,000 clones, about three quarters of them singletons, with over 4% in the top ten. The sample taken for sequencing was ileal tissue. The receptors were gathered from an adult with Crohn's disease. The CDR3 runs from the conserved cysteine through the conserved F or W. Rows may omit the clone size; those that give it use once, few, many or a size class.

V,size,CDR3
TRBV30,.,CAWSVEIGRGYTF
TRBV7-2,.,CASSLKAAGGGTAELFF
TRBV7-3,once,CASSLDSGSLYNEQFF
TRBV2,.,CASSLGTSFLMGQFF
TRBV5-1,.,CASSLSSTNEKLFF
TRBV30,.,CAWRGGTGYEQYF
TRBV27,.,CASSLIPGGTEAFF
TRBV5-6,.,CASSSSGASNYGYTF
TRBV18,.,CASSPLAGISGANVLTF
TRBV6-1,.,CASSESPNYGYTF
TRBV4-2,.,CASSQDAGGSNTGELFF
TRBV5-1,.,CASSWGSGSSYNEQFF
TRBV6-1,.,CASRVQGSGYTF
TRBV7-2,.,CASSFGRGESETQYF